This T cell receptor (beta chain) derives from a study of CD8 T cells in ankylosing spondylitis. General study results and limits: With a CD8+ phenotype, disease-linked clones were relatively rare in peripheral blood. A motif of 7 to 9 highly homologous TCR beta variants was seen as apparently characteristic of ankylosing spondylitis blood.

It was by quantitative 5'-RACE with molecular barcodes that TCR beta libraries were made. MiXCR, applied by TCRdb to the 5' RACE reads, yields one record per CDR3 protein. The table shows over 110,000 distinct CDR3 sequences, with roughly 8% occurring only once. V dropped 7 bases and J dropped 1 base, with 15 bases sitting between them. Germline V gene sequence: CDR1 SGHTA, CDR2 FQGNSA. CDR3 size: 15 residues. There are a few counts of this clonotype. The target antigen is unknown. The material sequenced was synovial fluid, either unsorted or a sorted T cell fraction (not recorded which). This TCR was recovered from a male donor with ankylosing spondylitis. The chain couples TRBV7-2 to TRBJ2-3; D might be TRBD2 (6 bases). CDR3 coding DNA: TGTGCCAGCACTGGTGGCGGGGCCCGCACAGATACGCAGTATTTT. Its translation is CASTGGGARTDTQYF. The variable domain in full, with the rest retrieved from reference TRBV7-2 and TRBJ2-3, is GAGVSQSPSNKVTEKGKDVELRCDPISGHTALYWYRQSLGQGLEFLIYFQGNSAPDKSGLPSDRFSAERTGGSVSTLTIQRTQQEDSAVYLCASTGGGARTDTQYFGPGTRLTVL.